The rows below give T cell receptor beta chains drawn from one sample of a study of blood T cell repertoires in COVID-19. The method was immunoSEQ multiplex PCR; TCRdb's version includes in-frame clones alone and lacks a portion of them. The table shows 200,000 to 250,000 clones, with 89% occurring only once. Sequencing was carried out using peripheral blood. The receptors come from a woman aged 35 to 49 with acute or convalescent COVID-19. CDR3s include the opening cysteine and the closing phenylalanine or tryptophan. A D gene is named only where the DNA matches it firmly. The size field is filled for only some rows; it gives once, few, many or a size class.

TRBV30	NA	TRBD1	TRBJ1-1	CAWRGDRDWAFF	TGTGCCTGGAGGGGGGACAGGGATTGGGCTTTCTTT
TRBV9	NA	TRBD2	TRBJ2-3	CASSGAGGQVPDTQYF	TGTGCCAGCAGCGGTGCGGGGGGGCAAGTTCCAGATACGCAGTATTTT
TRBV15	NA	TRBD1	TRBJ1-2	CATSRDRGNYGYTF	TGTGCCACCAGCAGGGACAGGGGGAACTATGGCTACACCTTC
TRBV6-5	NA	NA	TRBJ1-2	CASSYSMSKGRYGYTF	TGTGCCAGCAGTTACTCTATGTCGAAAGGGAGATATGGCTACACCTTC
TRBV2	NA	NA	TRBJ1-5	CASSEGDSSNQPQHF	TGTGCCAGCAGTGAAGGGGACTCTAGCAATCAGCCCCAGCATTTT
TRBV18	NA	NA	TRBJ1-2	CASSPVGQGNYGYTF	TGTGCCAGCTCACCCGTTGGGCAGGGGAACTATGGCTACACCTTC
TRBV5-6	NA	NA	TRBJ1-1	CASSLWGRLNTEAFF	TGTGCCAGCAGCTTGTGGGGCAGACTGAACACTGAAGCTTTCTTT
TRBV5-1	NA	NA	TRBJ1-1	CAMQGVCDTEAFF	TGCGCAATGCAAGGGGTTTGCGACACTGAAGCTTTCTTT
TRBV6-5	NA	NA	TRBJ1-2	CASSSGGEVYGYTF	TGTGCCAGCAGTTCGGGGGGTGAAGTTTATGGCTACACCTTC
TRBV7-9	NA	TRBD2	TRBJ2-2	CASSLGLAGNTGELFF	TGTGCCAGCAGCTTAGGGCTAGCGGGGAACACCGGGGAGCTGTTTTTT
TRBV5-1	once	TRBD1	TRBJ1-1	CASSLTGGNTEAFF	TGCGCCAGCAGCTTGACAGGGGGGAACACTGAAGCTTTCTTT
TRBV5-4	NA	NA	TRBJ2-4	CASSLDNYRAKNIQYF	TGTGCCAGCAGCTTGGATAATTACAGGGCCAAAAACATTCAGTACTTC
TRBV9	NA	TRBD1	TRBJ2-1	CASSVEGTGYRYSYNEQFF	TGTGCCAGCAGCGTAGAGGGGACAGGGTATCGTTACTCCTACAATGAGCAGTTCTTC
TRBV11-2	NA	TRBD2	TRBJ2-1	CASSLVGTSGGINEQFF	TGTGCCAGCAGCTTAGTAGGGACTAGCGGGGGTATCAATGAGCAGTTCTTC
TRBV6-6	NA	NA	TRBJ2-5	CASSTVAWLETQYF	TGTGCCAGCAGTACGGTTGCGTGGTTAGAGACCCAGTACTTC
TRBV4-2	NA	NA	TRBJ1-1	CASSQDRQTGAFF	TGTGCCAGCAGCCAAGATAGACAGACAGGCGCTTTCTTT
TRBV11-2	NA	NA	TRBJ1-1	CASSLSGPRGFTEAFF	TGTGCCAGCAGCTTATCGGGCCCCCGGGGGTTCACTGAAGCTTTCTTT
TRBV9	NA	NA	TRBJ1-1	CASSVIGGYTEAFF	TGTGCCAGCAGCGTCATCGGGGGGTACACTGAAGCTTTCTTT
TRBV6-5	NA	TRBD1	TRBJ2-3	CASSRDRRGTDTQYF	TGTGCCAGCAGCCGGGACAGGCGAGGTACAGATACGCAGTATTTT
TRBV19	NA	NA	TRBJ2-6	CASSRASGAGANVLTF	TGTGCCAGTAGTAGGGCCAGTGGGGCCGGGGCCAACGTCCTGACTTTC
TRBV6-1	NA	TRBD2	TRBJ2-3	CASSELAGGPGDTQYF	TGTGCCAGCAGTGAACTGGCGGGGGGGCCAGGAGATACGCAGTATTTT
TRBV7-9	NA	NA	TRBJ2-5	CASSLGSAGASKTQYF	TGTGCCAGCAGCTTAGGTTCCGCGGGGGCCAGCAAGACCCAGTACTTC
TRBV2	NA	NA	TRBJ1-4	CASRKGPARAATNEKLFF	TGTGCCAGCAGGAAGGGGCCGGCTCGGGCCGCAACTAATGAAAAACTGTTTTTT
TRBV5-5	NA	NA	TRBJ1-5	CASSLRSDIPQHF	TGTGCCAGCAGCTTACGCAGTGACATACCCCAGCATTTT
TRBV30	NA	NA	TRBJ1-5	CAWNPGHGQPQHF	TGTGCCTGGAACCCGGGACACGGTCAGCCCCAGCATTTT
TRBV11-2	NA	TRBD1	TRBJ1-1	CASSFSQGVKGPNTEAFF	TGTGCCAGCAGCTTTAGCCAGGGGGTAAAGGGGCCGAACACTGAAGCTTTCTTT
TRBV5-1	once	NA	TRBJ1-1	CASSFQGRTEAFF	TGCGCCAGCAGCTTCCAGGGGCGGACTGAAGCTTTCTTT
TRBV2	NA	TRBD1	TRBJ1-4	CASYRTGNGEKLFF	TGTGCCAGCTACCGGACAGGGAATGGTGAAAAACTGTTTTTT
TRBV2	NA	NA	TRBJ2-2	CAGGVGNTNTGELFF	TGTGCCGGCGGGGTAGGAAATACGAACACCGGGGAGCTGTTTTTT
TRBV9	NA	NA	TRBJ1-5	CASSQGNQPQHF	TGTGCCAGCAGTCAGGGGAATCAGCCCCAGCATTTT
TRBV3-1/TRBV3-2	few	NA	TRBJ1-2	CASSSRYGYTF	TGTGCCAGCAGCTCTAGGTACGGCTACACCTTC
TRBV6-1	few	NA	TRBJ1-1	CASSERGTSVEAFF	TGTGCCAGCAGTGAAAGAGGCACGTCAGTTGAAGCTTTCTTT
TRBV12-3/TRBV12-4	NA	NA	TRBJ1-1	CASGLSNTEAFF	TGTGCCAGCGGGCTCTCGAACACTGAAGCTTTCTTT
TRBV19	NA	TRBD1	TRBJ2-5	CASSIQRQGGSETQYF	TGTGCCAGTAGTATCCAGAGACAGGGGGGATCAGAGACCCAGTACTTC
TRBV10-3	NA	NA	TRBJ1-1	CAIRDSLNTEAFF	TGTGCCATCAGGGACAGCTTGAACACTGAAGCTTTCTTT
TRBV4-1	NA	NA	TRBJ1-1	CASSQVGRGTEAFF	TGCGCCAGCAGCCAAGTGGGGAGGGGAACTGAAGCTTTCTTT